The rows below give T cell receptor beta chains drawn from one sample of a study of T cell changes during pregnancy in multiple sclerosis. Sequencing used immunoSEQ multiplex PCR; TCRdb keeps in-frame clones, though not all of them. The sample includes tens of thousands of clones, about 89% of them seen just once. The sequencing here drew on CD4+ T cells from peripheral blood mononuclear cells, taken in the first trimester of pregnancy. The receptors were gathered from a female donor with multiple sclerosis, enrolled in a pregnancy study. Both conserved end residues are part of each CDR3. The D gene is left open where the match is weak. Expanded clones are given a class, and other clones once, few, many or no size at all.

length	V	D	J	size	CDR3	DNA
17	TRBV5-1	TRBD1	TRBJ1-2	.	CASSLTPGQGRGYGYTF	TGCGCCAGCAGCCTGACTCCGGGACAGGGTCGGGGCTATGGCTACACCTTC
15	TRBV6-5	TRBD2	TRBJ2-7	.	CASRLAGGPENEQYF	TGTGCCAGCAGACTAGCGGGAGGGCCGGAAAACGAGCAGTACTTC
15	TRBV11-2	TRBD2	TRBJ2-2	.	CASRRAGGKAGELFF	TGTGCCAGCAGACGAGCGGGAGGGAAGGCCGGGGAGCTGTTTTTT
15	TRBV7-8	.	TRBJ2-1	few	CASSLEYRVNNEQFF	TGTGCCAGCAGCTTAGAATACAGGGTCAACAATGAGCAGTTCTTC
15	TRBV27	TRBD1	TRBJ1-2	.	CASSSLYDRVYGYTF	TGTGCCAGCAGTTCCCTCTACGACAGGGTCTATGGCTACACCTTC
14	TRBV9	TRBD2	TRBJ2-7	.	CASSATPLAGGEYF	TGTGCCAGCAGCGCTACCCCGCTAGCGGGAGGGGAGTACTTC
16	TRBV15	.	TRBJ1-3	.	CATSRDFQISGNTIYF	TGTGCCACCAGCAGAGATTTCCAGATCTCTGGAAACACCATATATTTT
14	TRBV5-1	.	TRBJ2-7	.	CASSPRTRVDEQYF	TGCGCCAGCAGCCCTCGGACAAGGGTCGACGAGCAGTACTTC
14	TRBV6-5	TRBD1	TRBJ2-7	.	CASSYRDRRNEQYF	TGTGCCAGCAGTTACCGGGACAGGCGAAACGAGCAGTACTTC
16	TRBV9	TRBD2	TRBJ2-2	once	CASSVSGRAQPGELFF	TGTGCCAGCAGCGTGAGCGGGAGGGCTCAGCCCGGGGAGCTGTTTTTT
12	TRBV6-1	.	TRBJ1-2	.	CASSPLHEAYTF	TGTGCCAGCAGTCCTCTTCATGAGGCCTACACCTTC
15	TRBV19	TRBD2	TRBJ2-1	.	CASRPKIAGDNEQFF	TGTGCCAGCCGGCCTAAGATAGCGGGAGACAATGAGCAGTTCTTC
14	TRBV28	.	TRBJ2-2	.	CASSFPRVTGELFF	TGTGCCAGCAGTTTTCCGAGGGTTACCGGGGAGCTGTTTTTT
16	TRBV4-1	TRBD1	TRBJ1-2	.	CASSQVHGTGGRGYTF	TGCGCCAGCAGCCAAGTGCATGGGACAGGGGGACGGGGCTACACCTTC
16	TRBV14	TRBD1	TRBJ1-1	.	CASSQHTGGRGTEAFF	TGTGCCAGCAGCCAACATACAGGGGGTAGAGGAACTGAAGCTTTCTTT
13	TRBV7-9	TRBD2	TRBJ2-1	.	CASSWGGDNEQFF	TGTGCCAGCAGCTGGGGGGGGGACAATGAGCAGTTCTTC
15	TRBV9	TRBD2	TRBJ2-1	.	CASSVLAGSYNEQFF	TGTGCCAGCAGCGTCCTAGCGGGCTCCTACAATGAGCAGTTCTTC